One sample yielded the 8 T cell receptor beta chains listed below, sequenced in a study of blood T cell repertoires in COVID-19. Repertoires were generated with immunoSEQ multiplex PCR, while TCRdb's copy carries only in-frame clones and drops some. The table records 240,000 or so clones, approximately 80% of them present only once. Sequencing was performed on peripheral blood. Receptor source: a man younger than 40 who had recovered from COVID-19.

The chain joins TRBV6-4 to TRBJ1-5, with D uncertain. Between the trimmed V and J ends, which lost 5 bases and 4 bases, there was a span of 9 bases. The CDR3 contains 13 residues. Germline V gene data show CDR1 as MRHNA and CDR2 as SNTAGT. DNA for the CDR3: TGTGCCAGCAGTCCCTCCGGGAATCAGCCCCAGCATTTT. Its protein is CASSPSGNQPQHF.

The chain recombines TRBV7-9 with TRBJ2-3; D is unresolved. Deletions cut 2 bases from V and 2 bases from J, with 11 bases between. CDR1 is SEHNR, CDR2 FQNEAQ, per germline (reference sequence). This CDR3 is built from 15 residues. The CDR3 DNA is TGTGCCAGCAGCTTAAACGAAGGAGACACAGATACGCAGTATTTT. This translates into CASSLNEGDTDTQYF.

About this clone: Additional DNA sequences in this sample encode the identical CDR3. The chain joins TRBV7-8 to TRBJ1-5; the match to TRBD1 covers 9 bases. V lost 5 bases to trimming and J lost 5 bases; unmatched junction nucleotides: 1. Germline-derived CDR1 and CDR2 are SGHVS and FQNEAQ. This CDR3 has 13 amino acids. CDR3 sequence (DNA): TGTGCCAGCAGCCGACAGGGGGATCAGCCCCAGCATTTT. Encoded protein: CASSRQGDQPQHF.

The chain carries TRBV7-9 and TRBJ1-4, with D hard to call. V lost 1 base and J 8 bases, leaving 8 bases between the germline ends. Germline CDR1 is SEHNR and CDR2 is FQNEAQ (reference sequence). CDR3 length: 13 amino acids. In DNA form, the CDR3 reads TGTGCCAGCAGCTTAGATCAGCGCGAAAAACTGTTTTTT. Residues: CASSLDQREKLFF.

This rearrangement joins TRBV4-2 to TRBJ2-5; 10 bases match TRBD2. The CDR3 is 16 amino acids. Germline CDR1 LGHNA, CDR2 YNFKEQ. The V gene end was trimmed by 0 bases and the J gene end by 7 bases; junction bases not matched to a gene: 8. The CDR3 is CASSQDLGSSGRTQYF. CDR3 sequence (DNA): TGTGCCAGCAGCCAAGATTTAGGATCTAGCGGGAGGACCCAGTACTTC.

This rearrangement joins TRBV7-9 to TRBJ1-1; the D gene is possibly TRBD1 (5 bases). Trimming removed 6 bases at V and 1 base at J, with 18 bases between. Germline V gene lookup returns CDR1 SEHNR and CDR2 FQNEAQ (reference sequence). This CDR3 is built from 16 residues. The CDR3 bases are TGTGCCAGCAGATCCCGTGGGGGGGTTGGGAACACTGAAGCTTTCTTT. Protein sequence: CASRSRGGVGNTEAFF.

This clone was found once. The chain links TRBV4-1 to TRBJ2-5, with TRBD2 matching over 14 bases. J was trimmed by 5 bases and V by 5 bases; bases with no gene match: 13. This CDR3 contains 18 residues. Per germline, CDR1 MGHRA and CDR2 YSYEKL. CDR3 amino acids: CASSARLAGGISMETQYF. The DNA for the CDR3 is TGCGCCAGCAGCGCTCGACTAGCGGGGGGGATATCTATGGAGACCCAGTACTTC.

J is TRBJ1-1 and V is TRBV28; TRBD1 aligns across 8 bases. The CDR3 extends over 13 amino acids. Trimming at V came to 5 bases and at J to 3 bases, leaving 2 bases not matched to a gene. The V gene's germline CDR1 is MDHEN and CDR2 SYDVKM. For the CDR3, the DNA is TGTGCCAGCAGTCTGGGACAGGACACTGAAGCTTTCTTT. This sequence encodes CASSLGQDTEAFF.